This T cell receptor beta chain was recovered during a study of T cell responses to AZD1222 COVID-19 vaccine. Sequenced by immunoSEQ multiplex PCR; TCRdb stores in-frame clones only, minus some. The sample carries 66,000 or so clones, roughly 84% recorded once. Germline CDR1 LNHDA, CDR2 SQIVND (reference sequence). V was clipped by 6 bases and J by 0 bases; unmatched bases: 7. This CDR3 region has 15 residues. The chain uses TRBV19 and TRBJ1-1; 7 bases fit TRBD1. This receptor was taken from an adult in good health. Here the sequenced sample was peripheral blood, taken on day 0 of AZD1222 vaccination. The CDR3 protein is CASRTDRNMNTEAFF. DNA of the CDR3: TGTGCCAGTAGGACGGACAGGAACATGAACACTGAAGCTTTCTTT.